This T cell receptor beta chain was found in a study of metastatic and nonmetastatic thyroid tumors. The J segment lost 1 base and the V segment lost 8 bases, leaving 7 bases of the junction unmatched. Germline-derived CDR1 and CDR2 are GTSNPN and SVGIG (reference sequence). The CDR3 runs 13 residues. Points from the study as a whole: Relative to benign nodules, malignant thyroid tumors were reportedly characterized by significantly elevated TCR beta diversity in blood and tumor.

On this clone: As yet, its antigen is unknown.

TCRdb re-processed the PCR reads through MiXCR. The data contain around 35,000 clones, 15% to 20% of them singletons. Each patient came to thyroid surgery without any prior treatment (of any kind). J is TRBJ1-1 and V is TRBV30, with 7 bases fitting TRBD1. The source material was blood. The receptor's source is a male donor with papillary thyroid cancer or a benign thyroid nodule (not recorded which). Some clones in this sample may be carry-over from other donors' samples. In nucleotides, the CDR3 is TGTGCCCTCCGACAGGGTTCGAACACTGAAGCTTTCTTT. Translation gives CALRQGSNTEAFF. Combining the CDR3 with reference TRBV30 and TRBJ1-1 gives the whole variable domain SQTIHQWPATLVQPVGSPLSLECTVEGTSNPNLYWYRQAAGRGLQLLFYSVGIGQISSEVPQNLSASRPQDRQFILSSKKLLLSDSGFYLCALRQGSNTEAFFGQGTRLTVV.